This T cell receptor (beta chain) originates from a study of blood T cell repertoires in COVID-19. About the study: Researchers got acute and convalescent COVID-19 samples from the United States, Italy and Spain. PBMCs, B-cell-depleted T cells, or T cells provided the cDNA or gDNA that made up the material.

Germline V gives CDR1 MNHEY, CDR2 SVGAGI. This CDR3 has 13 amino acids. Between the trimmed V and J ends, which lost 10 bases and 5 bases, there was a span of 14 bases. How the authors handled the data: Nucleated cell counts were estimated from reference gene primer amplification. The repertoire was sequenced with immunoSEQ multiplex PCR; TCRdb's copy has only in-frame clones and lacks some. That table gives V, J and clone size, and the DNA gave D and trimming. The table records 150,000 to 200,000 clones, roughly 93% of them present only once. Enrolled during active infection, Seattle patients were then followed longitudinally.

What was sequenced was peripheral blood. The rearrangement uses TRBV6-5 and TRBJ1-4; a weak D match, TRBD1 (6 bases). This sequence was found in a woman in her fifties or sixties with COVID-19, enrolled during active disease. CDR3 coding DNA: TGTGCCATCGCCTGGACAGTCAATGAAAAACTGTTTTTT. Its protein product is CAIAWTVNEKLFF.